Included here is one TCR beta chain sequence, with context. The antigen remains undetermined. The study ran its PCR with 60 Vbeta and 13 Jbeta primers. Data came from immunoSEQ multiplex PCR; TCRdb stores just in-frame clones and leaves some out. The sample lists about 160,000 clones, roughly 79% seen once, with under 15% in the top ten. CDR1 is MNHEY, CDR2 SVGAGI, per germline. This CDR3 is 14 amino acids long. The V and J ends lost 6 bases and 9 bases, in that order; junction bases with no gene match: 7. This entry comes from a study of cytomegalovirus exposure and HLA in healthy donors. Findings and limits, study-wide: Most TCR sequences proved rare, with some public TCRs found in many donors. Excluded were some V segments that proved indistinguishable, including TRBV6-2 and TRBV6-3. In a later analysis, TCR association rates varied by HLA locus: DRB1 most, HLA-C fewest.

The sample was PBMCs. The J gene is TRBJ1-6, the V gene TRBV6-5, with 8 positions matching TRBD1. The clonotype originates from a woman aged 45-65 years in good health and CMV-seronegative. CDR3 in amino acids: CASRLTGGPSPLHF. DNA of the CDR3: TGTGCCAGCAGGCTCACAGGGGGGCCTTCACCCCTCCACTTT.